This T cell receptor beta chain is from a study of shared clonotypes between healthy human individuals (dated by TCRdb to 2018 to 2020). With regard to the full study: The cohort included three men and two women between 18 and 49 years of age. Blood TCR repertoires of five healthy adults were deeply sequenced to estimate repertoire size and the extent of clonotype sharing between individuals. Libraries were prepared and TCR repertoires were sequenced by different laboratories using diverse techniques, in order to increase sequencing depth and limit assay-specific biases. Between about 0.8 and 9.5 billion PBMCs per donor were obtained by leukapheresis. The research as a whole found: Sampling was restricted to blood, and TCR repertoires in tissues likely differ from the TCR repertoires found in blood. Because the study included a small number of donors, the genetic and exposure-history diversity represented was limited. Pairwise subsampling led to the expectation that sequencing depth would affect the degree of clonotype sharing among donors.

To note about this clone: Its antigen remains undetermined. No clone much larger than this one lies a single base away; base qualities are absent.

Using the deep immunoSEQ assay, multiplex PCR amplified TCR CDR3 regions from genomic DNA. Genomic DNA extracted from each cell subset was distributed evenly over all wells of several immunoSEQ 96-well plates, and each plate served as one replicate. For unsorted PBMC, around 0.3 ug genomic DNA, equal to 25,000 to 35,000 T cell genomes, was loaded into each replicate PCR. Genomic DNA from unsorted PBMC was sequenced over ten immunoSEQ deep assay plates. Purified libraries were measured with a Qubit 3.0 fluorometer, size-checked on a Bioanalyzer 2100, and measured again with the KAPA Library Quantification kit. A separate single-read 150-cycle Illumina NextSeq 550 flow cell was used to sequence each immunoSEQ 96-well plate. The original pipeline was this. The immunoSEQ output contained only junctional sequences without quality scores, so filtering could not match that applied to full-length reads. Sequences were annotated with PyIR, a Python wrapper for IgBLAST v1.9, and V/J genes and CDR3 were assigned using IMGT germline references. Any read was removed if the V/J assignment was weak (E-value above 1e-6), the CDR3 was missing, or the read contained stop codons, out-of-frame junctions, or ambiguous translated residues. V3J clonotypes were defined as sequences sharing an identical inferred V gene, J gene, and CDR3 amino acid sequence. Percentage overlap between repertoires was computed as shared unique clonotypes divided by the size of the smaller repertoire. Three approaches were used to assess repertoire richness: RTK rarefaction, the Chao1 estimator, and Recon v2.1 estimates of unobserved clonotypes. TCRdb obtained this table from immuneACCESS and retained in-frame rearrangements with V and J assigned. These tables miss some clones; where compared with another copy, unresolved V genes account for less than half of the shortfall, and the remainder is unexplained. V, J and clone size are taken as reported in that table, and D and trimming were inferred from the DNA itself. Present in this sample are about half a million clones, approximately 79% of which were seen just once. Of the sample, about 12% falls within the top ten clones.

Including the terminal cysteine and phenylalanine, the CDR3 comprises 14 residues. The retained sequence is limited to the CDR3, 42 bases, with the frame set at the first base. V was cut back by 1 base and J by 6 bases, leaving a gap of 9 bases between them. From a lookup of the germline V gene (reference sequence), CDR1 and CDR2 are LNHNV and YYDKDF. Healthy HIV-negative adults with no recently reported acute infections or vaccinations were included as donors. Every donor was a Caucasian adult residing in Nashville, Tennessee, USA. For unsorted samples, some 90 million PBMCs were counted and genomic DNA was extracted with the QIAamp DNA Blood Mini kit. Blood was obtained by leukapheresis, after which PBMCs were separated by Ficoll-Histopaque density gradient centrifugation and cryopreserved in liquid nitrogen vapor phase.

This clonotype originated in a middle-aged woman in good health. Some clones in this sample may be carry-over from other donors' samples. The sequence joins TRBV15 to TRBJ2-2; the D gene could be TRBD1 or TRBD2, each one agreeing over 5 bases. Sequenced: PBMCs. The bases read TGTGCCACCAGCAGAGTCGTGGGGGCCGGGGAGCTGTTTTTT. Its protein is CATSRVVGAGELFF.